This T cell receptor (beta chain) was identified in a study of cytomegalovirus exposure and HLA in healthy donors. Study-wide background: T cells numbering around 180 million yielded more than 100 million unique TCR beta sequences in an earlier analysis. Study-wide findings and caveats: Previous analysis showed most TCR beta V segments were productive about 90% or about 30% of the time. The availability of immune exposure information extended only to CMV serostatus.

Concerning this clone: Its antigen is currently unknown.

The PCR employed 60 Vbeta primers together with 13 Jbeta primers. The method was immunoSEQ multiplex PCR; TCRdb's version includes in-frame clones alone and lacks a portion of them. The sample contains approximately 160,000 clones, about 75% of which appear only once. Participants comprised healthy donors of bone marrow. Trimming pared 0 bases from V and 0 bases from J, leaving 13 bases between. The V gene's germline CDR1 is SGDLS and CDR2 YYNGEE. The CDR3 spans 16 residues. The gene calls are TRBV9 and TRBJ2-7; weak D call: TRBD2 (5 bases). This TCR derives from a male donor in good health and CMV-seronegative. Sequencing was done on a sample of PBMCs. DNA of the CDR3: TGTGCCAGCAGCGTAGAGGGAAGCGGCAGCTCCTACGAGCAGTACTTC. It yields the protein CASSVEGSGSSYEQYF.